These T cell receptor beta chains were read from a single sample in a study of T cell responses to AZD1222 COVID-19 vaccine. Clones were read by immunoSEQ multiplex PCR, and TCRdb kept only the in-frame ones, dropping some. The sample carries more than 100,000 clones, roughly 85% recorded once. The sequencing used peripheral blood, collected on day 0 of AZD1222 vaccination. The receptors were sampled from an adult in good health. Each CDR3 is given with its conserved first and last residue. A D gene is named only where the DNA matches it firmly. A row's size may be missing; if present it is once, few, many or a size class.

once	TRBV7-9	TRBJ2-2	TRBD1	CASSLGDRDTGELFF	TGTGCCAGCAGCTTAGGGGACAGGGACACCGGGGAGCTGTTTTTT
.	TRBV7-3	TRBJ2-3	TRBD1	CASSRTGTDTQYF	TGTGCCAGCAGTCGGACAGGGACAGATACGCAGTATTTT
few	TRBV24-1	TRBJ2-7	TRBD1	CATSDSGTGGSYEQYF	TGTGCCACCAGTGATTCCGGGACAGGGGGCTCCTACGAGCAGTACTTC
.	TRBV19	TRBJ2-7	.	CASSIQGGYEQYF	TGTGCCAGTAGTATACAGGGTGGGTACGAGCAGTACTTC
once	TRBV15	TRBJ1-2	.	CATSRDQVSGGYTF	TGTGCCACCAGCAGAGATCAGGTATCCGGGGGCTACACCTTC
.	TRBV5-4	TRBJ1-4	.	CASSLGAVDEKLFF	TGTGCCAGCAGCTTGGGGGCGGTGGATGAAAAACTGTTTTTT
.	TRBV28	TRBJ1-2	.	CASSSTGGYTF	TGTGCCAGCAGTTCAACCGGGGGCTACACCTTC
.	TRBV5-4	TRBJ2-7	.	CATGGGGSYEQYF	TGTGCCACCGGAGGGGGGGGCTCCTACGAGCAGTACTTC
many	TRBV5-6	TRBJ2-1	TRBD2	CASSRTSGSFYEQFF	TGTGCCAGCAGCCGGACTAGCGGGAGCTTCTATGAGCAGTTCTTC
.	TRBV10-3	TRBJ2-7	.	CAISPVPLLGAESSYEQYF	TGTGCCATCAGCCCGGTTCCGCTTCTTGGAGCGGAGAGCTCCTACGAGCAGTACTTC
.	TRBV28	TRBJ2-6	.	CASSLSISGANVLTF	TGTGCCAGCAGTTTATCTATTTCTGGGGCCAACGTCCTGACTTTC
.	TRBV7-9	TRBJ1-1	.	CASSLEGSQTEAFF	TGTGCCAGCAGCTTAGAGGGAAGCCAAACTGAAGCTTTCTTT
.	TRBV7-2	TRBJ1-1	.	CASSLSPGTSNTEAFF	TGTGCCAGCAGCTTATCCCCTGGGACATCCAACACTGAAGCTTTCTTT
.	TRBV4-3	TRBJ2-3	.	CASSEGTHRTDTQYF	TGCGCCAGCAGCGAGGGGACCCACCGAACAGATACGCAGTATTTT
.	TRBV5-4	TRBJ2-2	.	CASSFRETNTGELFF	TGTGCCAGCAGCTTTCGCGAAACGAACACCGGGGAGCTGTTTTTT
.	TRBV18	TRBJ2-2	.	CATPRGERGVNTGELFF	TGTGCCACCCCGCGCGGAGAAAGAGGGGTGAACACCGGGGAGCTGTTTTTT
.	TRBV10-3	TRBJ1-2	TRBD1	CAITPTGEAHYGYTF	TGTGCCATCACCCCGACAGGGGAGGCTCACTATGGCTACACCTTC
few	TRBV7-8	TRBJ1-1	.	CASSANPLQGATEAFF	TGTGCCAGCAGCGCAAATCCCCTACAGGGAGCCACTGAAGCTTTCTTT